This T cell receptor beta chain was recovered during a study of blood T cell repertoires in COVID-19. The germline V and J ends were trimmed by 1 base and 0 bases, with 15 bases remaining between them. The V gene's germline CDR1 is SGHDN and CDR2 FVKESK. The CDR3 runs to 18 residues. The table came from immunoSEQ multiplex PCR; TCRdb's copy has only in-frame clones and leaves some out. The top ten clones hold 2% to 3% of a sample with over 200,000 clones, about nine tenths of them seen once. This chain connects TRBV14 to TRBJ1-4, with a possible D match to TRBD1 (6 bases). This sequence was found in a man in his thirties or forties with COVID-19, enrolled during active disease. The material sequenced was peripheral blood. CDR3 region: CASSQVRPGHPTNEKLFF. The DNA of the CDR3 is TGTGCCAGCAGCCAAGTACGACCGGGACACCCAACTAATGAAAAACTGTTTTTT. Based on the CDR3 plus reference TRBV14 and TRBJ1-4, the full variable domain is EAGVTQFPSHSVIEKGQTVTLRCDPISGHDNLYWYRRVMGKEIKFLLHFVKESKQDESGMPNNRFLAERTGGTYSTLKVQPAELEDSGVYFCASSQVRPGHPTNEKLFFGSGTQLSVL.